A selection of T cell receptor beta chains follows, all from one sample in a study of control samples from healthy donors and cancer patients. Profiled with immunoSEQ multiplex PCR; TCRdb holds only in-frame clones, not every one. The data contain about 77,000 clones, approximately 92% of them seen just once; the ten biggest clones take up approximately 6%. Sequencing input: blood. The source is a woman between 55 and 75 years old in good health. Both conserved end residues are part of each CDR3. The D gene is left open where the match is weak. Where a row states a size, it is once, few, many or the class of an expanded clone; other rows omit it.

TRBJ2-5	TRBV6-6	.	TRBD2	CASRLAGGETQYF	TGTGCCAGCAGGCTAGCGGGAGGTGAGACCCAGTACTTC
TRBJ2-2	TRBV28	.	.	CASRPSDGYTGELFF	TGTGCCAGCAGGCCGTCGGACGGATACACCGGGGAGCTGTTTTTT
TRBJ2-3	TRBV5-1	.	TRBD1	CASSSGQGVGTDTQYF	TGCGCCAGCAGCTCGGGACAGGGAGTCGGCACAGATACGCAGTATTTT
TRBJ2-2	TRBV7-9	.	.	CASSSLGGGRIHTGELFF	TGTGCCAGCAGCTCCCTAGGGGGCGGGAGGATCCACACCGGGGAGCTGTTTTTT
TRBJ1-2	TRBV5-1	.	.	CASSLGPRDYGYTF	TGCGCCAGCAGCCTAGGGCCCCGCGACTATGGCTACACCTTC
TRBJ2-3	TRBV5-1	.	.	CASSLSGNTDTQYF	TGCGCCAGCAGCTTGTCAGGTAACACAGATACGCAGTATTTT
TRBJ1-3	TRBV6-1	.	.	CASSEKGAPGAIYF	TGTGCCAGCAGTGAAAAAGGTGCCCCGGGCGCCATATATTTT
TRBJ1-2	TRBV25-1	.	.	CASMNQAGYGYTF	TGTGCCAGCATGAACCAGGCCGGCTATGGCTACACCTTC
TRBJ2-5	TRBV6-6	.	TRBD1	CASRRDRQETQYF	TGTGCCAGCCGCCGGGACAGACAAGAGACCCAGTACTTC
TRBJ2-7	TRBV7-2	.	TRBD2	CASSLVGPGGGSGVEQYF	TGTGCCAGCAGCTTAGTGGGTCCGGGAGGTGGTTCGGGGGTCGAGCAGTACTTC
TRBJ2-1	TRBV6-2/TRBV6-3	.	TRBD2	CASSYNPIAGYRSEQFF	TGTGCCAGCAGTTATAACCCCATAGCGGGATACCGGAGTGAGCAGTTCTTC
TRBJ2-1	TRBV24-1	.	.	CATSDPLAGHDNEQFF	TGTGCCACCAGTGATCCGCTAGCCGGCCACGACAATGAGCAGTTCTTC
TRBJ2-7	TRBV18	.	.	CASSSSLSYEQYF	TGTGCCAGCTCATCCTCCCTCTCCTACGAGCAGTACTTC
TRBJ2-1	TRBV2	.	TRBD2	CTSSDGGSGSLSPNEQFF	TGTACCAGCAGTGATGGGGGTAGCGGGAGCCTTTCCCCAAATGAGCAGTTCTTC
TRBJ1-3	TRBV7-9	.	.	CASSSYPASSGNTIYF	TGTGCCAGCAGCTCCTACCCCGCTAGCTCTGGAAACACCATATATTTT
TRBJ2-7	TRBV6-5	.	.	CASSYRGNSYEQYF	TGTGCCAGCAGTTACAGGGGAAACTCCTACGAGCAGTACTTC
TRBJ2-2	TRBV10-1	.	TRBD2	CASSEAVGASGITGELFF	TGCGCCAGCAGTGAGGCGGTTGGGGCTAGCGGGATTACCGGGGAGCTGTTTTTT
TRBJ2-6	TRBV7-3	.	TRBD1	CASSPGQPGANVLTF	TGTGCCAGCAGCCCGGGACAGCCTGGGGCCAACGTCCTGACTTTC
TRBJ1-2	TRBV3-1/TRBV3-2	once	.	CASSHNRAYGYTF	TGTGCCAGCAGCCACAACAGAGCCTATGGCTACACCTTC
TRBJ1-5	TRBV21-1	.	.	CASSKTGGGLCSNQPQHF	TGTGCCAGCAGCAAGACGGGGGGAGGCCTGTGTAGCAATCAGCCCCAGCATTTT
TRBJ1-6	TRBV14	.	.	CASSQATWSSYNSPLHF	TGTGCCAGCAGCCAAGCGACGTGGAGCTCCTATAATTCACCCCTCCACTTT
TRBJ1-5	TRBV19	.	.	CASSIVSGRINQPQHF	TGTGCCAGTAGTATAGTATCAGGTAGGATTAATCAGCCCCAGCATTTT
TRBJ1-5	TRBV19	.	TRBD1	CASSMRQGRQPQHF	TGTGCCAGTAGTATGAGACAGGGAAGGCAGCCCCAGCATTTT
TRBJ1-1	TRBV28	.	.	CASIERGDTEAFF	TGTGCCAGCATCGAACGGGGGGACACTGAAGCTTTCTTT
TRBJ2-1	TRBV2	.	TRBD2	CASSVSSGTSGRLDGFF	TGTGCCAGCAGTGTCTCCTCCGGGACTAGCGGGAGATTGGATGGTTTCTTC
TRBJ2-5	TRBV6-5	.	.	CASSSSHGTGETQYF	TGTGCCAGCAGTTCCTCACATGGGACCGGAGAGACCCAGTACTTC
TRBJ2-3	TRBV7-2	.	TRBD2	CASRRASGFTDTQYF	TGTGCCAGCAGACGGGCTAGCGGCTTCACAGATACGCAGTATTTT
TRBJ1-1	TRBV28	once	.	CASSLAWKNTEAFF	TGTGCCAGCAGTTTAGCATGGAAGAACACTGAAGCTTTCTTT
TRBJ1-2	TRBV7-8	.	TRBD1	CASSPDRVSPYGYTF	TGTGCCAGCAGCCCGGACAGGGTGTCTCCCTATGGCTACACCTTC
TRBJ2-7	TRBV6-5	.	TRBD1	CASSSPDRASYEQYF	TGTGCCAGCAGTTCTCCGGACAGGGCTTCCTACGAGCAGTACTTC
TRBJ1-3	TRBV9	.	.	CASSEALGVDTIYF	TGTGCCAGCAGCGAGGCCCTCGGGGTGGACACCATATATTTT
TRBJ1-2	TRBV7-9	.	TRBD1	CASSQGGSNYGYTF	TGTGCCAGCAGCCAAGGGGGCAGTAACTATGGCTACACCTTC
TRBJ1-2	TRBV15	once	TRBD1	CATSRESPGQTFYGYTF	TGTGCCACCAGCAGAGAGTCACCGGGACAGACTTTCTATGGCTACACCTTC
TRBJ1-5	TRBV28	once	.	CASTQVYQPQHF	TGTGCCAGCACCCAAGTGTATCAGCCCCAGCATTTT
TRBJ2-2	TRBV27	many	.	CASSPSRGPNTGELFF	TGTGCCAGCAGCCCATCCCGCGGGCCGAACACCGGGGAGCTGTTTTTT
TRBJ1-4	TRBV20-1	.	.	CSAEEDGRVF	TGCAGTGCTGAGGAGGATGGCAGGGTTTTT
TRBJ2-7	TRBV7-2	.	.	CASSLVGEQYF	TGTGCCAGCAGCTTAGTAGGTGAGCAGTACTTC
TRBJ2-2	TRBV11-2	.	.	CASSFVANTGELFF	TGTGCCAGCAGCTTCGTCGCGAACACCGGGGAGCTGTTTTTT
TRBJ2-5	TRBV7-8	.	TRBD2	CASSLQLLAGGETQYF	TGTGCCAGCAGCTTACAACTTCTCGCGGGAGGAGAGACCCAGTACTTC
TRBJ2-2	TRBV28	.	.	CASSTRYTGELFF	TGTGCCAGCAGTACTAGGTACACCGGGGAGCTGTTTTTT
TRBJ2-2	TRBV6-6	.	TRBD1	CASRTSTGGNTGELFF	TGTGCCAGCAGGACTTCGACAGGGGGGAACACCGGGGAGCTGTTTTTT
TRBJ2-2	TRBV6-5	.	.	CASPGEQNTGELFF	TGTGCCAGCCCGGGGGAGCAGAACACCGGGGAGCTGTTTTTT
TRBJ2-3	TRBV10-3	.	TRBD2	CAIGDSGRAVRTDTQYF	TGTGCCATCGGAGATAGCGGGAGGGCGGTTCGCACAGATACGCAGTATTTT
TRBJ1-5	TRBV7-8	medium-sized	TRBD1	CASSLGTGPGRPQHF	TGTGCCAGCAGCCTCGGGACAGGCCCTGGGCGGCCCCAGCATTTT
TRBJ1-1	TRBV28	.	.	CASKGVENTEAFF	TGTGCCAGCAAGGGGGTGGAGAACACTGAAGCTTTCTTT
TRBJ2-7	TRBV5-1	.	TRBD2	CASSGGLLSEQYF	TGCGCCAGCAGCGGGGGACTACTTTCCGAGCAGTACTTC
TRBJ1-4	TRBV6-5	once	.	CASSQGQATNEKLFF	TGTGCCAGCAGTCAGGGACAAGCAACTAATGAAAAACTGTTTTTT
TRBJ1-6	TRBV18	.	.	CASSPSERSSYNSPLHF	TGTGCCAGCTCACCATCCGAACGAAGCTCCTATAATTCACCCCTCCACTTT
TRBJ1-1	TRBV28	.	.	CASSEVNTEAFF	TGTGCCAGCAGTGAGGTGAACACTGAAGCTTTCTTT
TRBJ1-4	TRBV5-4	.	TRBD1	CASSSTGNEKLFF	TGTGCCAGCAGCTCGACAGGGAATGAAAAACTGTTTTTT
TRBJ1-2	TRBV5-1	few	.	CASSLRTDYGYTF	TGCGCCAGCAGCTTGCGTACAGACTATGGCTACACCTTC
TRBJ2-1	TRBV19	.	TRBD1	CASGDRVLQFF	TGTGCCAGTGGGGACAGGGTATTGCAGTTCTTC
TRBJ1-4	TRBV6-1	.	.	CASSEDSINEKLFF	TGTGCCAGCAGTGAGGACAGCATTAATGAAAAACTGTTTTTT
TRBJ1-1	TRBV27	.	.	CASSFFRNTEAFF	TGTGCCAGCAGTTTCTTCAGGAACACTGAAGCTTTCTTT
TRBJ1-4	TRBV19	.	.	CASRTEDSLNEKLFF	TGTGCCAGTAGGACCGAGGACAGCTTAAATGAAAAACTGTTTTTT
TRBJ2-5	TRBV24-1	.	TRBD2	CATSDKPGLAGGGKTQYF	TGTGCCACCAGTGATAAACCGGGACTAGCGGGAGGAGGAAAGACCCAGTACTTC